The 28 T cell receptor beta chains below were found in one sample sequenced in a study of blood T cell repertoires in COVID-19. The repertoire was sequenced with immunoSEQ multiplex PCR; TCRdb's copy has only in-frame clones and lacks some. Here the sample spans 200,000 to 250,000 clones, approximately 78% being singletons. Sequencing was carried out using peripheral blood. The receptors shown here come from a woman aged 40 to 50 with acute or convalescent COVID-19.

The rearrangement uses TRBV6-6 and TRBJ2-5; perhaps TRBD1 as D (5 bases). CDR1 and CDR2 from the germline V gene are MNHNY and SVGAGI (reference sequence). The V end was cut by 6 bases, the J end by 5 bases, with 19 bases between. CDR3 length: 15 amino acids. CDR3 amino acids: CASRIGLGEEETQYF. DNA for the CDR3: TGTGCCAGCAGGATCGGGCTAGGGGAAGAGGAGACCCAGTACTTC.

The table lists this clone with a count of one. The chain employs TRBV18 and TRBJ2-1; 14 bases are shared with TRBD2. V shed 3 bases, J shed 8 bases, and the junction held 6 bases outside the gene matches. This CDR3 has 16 residues. Germline CDR1 reads KGHSH; CDR2 reads LQKENI. DNA for the CDR3: TGTGCCAGCTCACCGACTAGCGGGGGGGTATCCTATGAGCAGTTCTTC. Its protein product is CASSPTSGGVSYEQFF. The full variable domain, its missing parts supplied by reference TRBV18 and TRBJ2-1, is NAGVMQNPRHLVRRRGQEARLRCSPMKGHSHVYWYRQLPEEGLKFMVYLQKENIIDESGMPKERFSAEFPKEGPSILRIQQVVRGDSAAYFCASSPTSGGVSYEQFFGPGTRLTVL.

The rearrangement joins TRBV3-1 (or the pseudogene TRBV3-2) to TRBJ2-5, with D maybe TRBD2 (5 bases). Trimming shortened V by 1 base and J by 4 bases, and 10 bases separated the two germline ends. Germline CDR1 is LGHDT and CDR2 is YNNKEL (reference sequence). The CDR3 is 14 residues long. CDR3 sequence (DNA): TGTGCCAGCAGCCAAGCAGCTAGCCGAGAGACCCAGTACTTC. Amino acid sequence: CASSQAASRETQYF.

This rearrangement joins TRBV6-4 to TRBJ1-2, with 9 bases fitting TRBD1. With V trimmed by 6 bases and J by 8 bases, 7 bases remained unmatched. Germline V gene data show CDR1 as MRHNA and CDR2 as SNTAGT. The CDR3 consists of 13 residues. The CDR3 region is CASSGQGILGYTF. The CDR3 DNA is TGTGCCAGCAGCGGACAGGGGATCCTAGGCTACACCTTC.

The V and J genes are TRBV5-1 and TRBJ2-1; perhaps TRBD1 as D (6 bases). CDR3 size: 15 residues. Trimming took off 1 base at V and 10 bases at J, with 18 bases between the two ends. Germline V gives CDR1 SGHRS, CDR2 YFSETQ. The CDR3 protein is CASSLPGGRMNEQFF. The CDR3 DNA follows: TGCGCCAGCAGCTTGCCTGGGGGCAGGATGAACGAGCAGTTCTTC. The full variable domain, its missing parts supplied by reference TRBV5-1 and TRBJ2-1, is KAGVTQTPRYLIKTRGQQVTLSCSPISGHRSVSWYQQTPGQGLQFLFEYFSETQRNKGNFPGRFSGRQFSNSRSEMNVSTLELGDSALYLCASSLPGGRMNEQFFGPGTRLTVL.

The chain has TRBV24-1 and TRBJ2-1, with TRBD2 matching 8 bases. J was trimmed by 0 bases and V by 7 bases; bases with no gene match: 7. Per germline, CDR1 KGHDR and CDR2 SFDVKD. The CDR3 totals 16 residues. This CDR3 is CATSGVSGSSYNEQFF. Written as DNA, the CDR3 is TGTGCCACCAGCGGAGTAAGCGGGAGCTCCTACAATGAGCAGTTCTTC.

The V call is TRBV6-6, the J call TRBJ1-3; D not certain. Per germline, CDR1 MNHNY and CDR2 SVGAGI (reference sequence). Trimming took off 5 bases at V and 0 bases at J, with 14 bases between the two ends. CDR3 length equals 16 residues. CDR3 sequence: CASSNQIIHSGNTIYF. In DNA, the CDR3 is TGTGCCAGCAGTAACCAGATTATCCACTCTGGAAACACCATATATTTT.

The CDR3 here is CASSYSSQGYYGYTF. The CDR3 DNA sequence: TGTGCCAGCAGTTACTCGAGCCAGGGCTACTATGGCTACACCTTC. V usage is TRBV6-2 or TRBV6-3 and J usage is TRBJ1-2, with a weak D call TRBD1 (5 bases). Per germline, CDR1 MNHEY and CDR2 SVGEGT. This CDR3 region has 15 residues. V lost 0 bases, J lost 3 bases, and 11 bases lay in between.

CDR3 DNA: TGTGCCAGCAGCGTGGGAGGAGGGGCGAACACTGAAGCTTTCTTT. Translating gives CASSVGGGANTEAFF. The chain couples TRBV9 to TRBJ1-1, with D possibly matching TRBD1 (5 bases). Trimming left V 2 bases short and J 1 base short, with 12 bases between. CDR3 length: 15 amino acids. In germline, CDR1 is SGDLS, CDR2 YYNGEE.

The V and J genes are TRBV19 and TRBJ1-1, with 8 bases lining up with TRBD1. The CDR3 totals 15 residues. J was trimmed by 0 bases and V by 3 bases; bases with no gene match: 3. Germline CDR1 and CDR2: LNHDA and SQIVND (reference sequence). In DNA, the CDR3 is TGTGCCAGTAGTATCTGGACAGGGCTGAACACTGAAGCTTTCTTT. Translation: CASSIWTGLNTEAFF.

The chain joins TRBV5-1 to TRBJ2-3, with 11 bases lining up with TRBD1. This CDR3 region has 18 residues. With 1 base clipped from V and 7 bases from J, the junction kept 14 bases outside the gene matches. Germline-derived CDR1 and CDR2 are SGHRS and YFSETQ. In DNA, the CDR3 is TGCGCCAGCAGCTTGAGAGGATCCGGGACAGGGGGTCAATATACGCAGTATTTT. Translation gives CASSLRGSGTGGQYTQYF.

The rearrangement uses TRBV25-1 and TRBJ1-4; 11 nucleotides agree with TRBD1. CDR1 MGHDK and CDR2 SYGVNS come from the germline V gene. V lost 4 bases to trimming and J lost 5 bases; unmatched junction nucleotides: 3. The CDR3 is 15 residues long. The DNA for the CDR3 is TGTGCCAGCAGTGGCCGGGACAGGGGGAATGAAAAACTGTTTTTT. Its protein is CASSGRDRGNEKLFF.

As regards this clone: The same CDR3 is also encoded by other DNA sequences in this sample. J is TRBJ1-2 and V is TRBV7-9; D is uncertain. Per the germline V gene, CDR1 is SEHNR and CDR2 is FQNEAQ (reference sequence). CDR3 length equals 12 residues. Trimming pared 1 base from V and 8 bases from J, leaving 8 bases between. The CDR3, as DNA: TGTGCCAGCAGCTTAGTAGGGAGCGGCTACACCTTC. It translates to CASSLVGSGYTF.

This chain links TRBV7-2 with TRBJ1-1; D ambiguous. The CDR3 consists of 14 residues. Germline assignment: CDR1 SGHTA and CDR2 FQGNSA. Trimming left V 5 bases short and J 3 bases short, with 13 bases between. The CDR3 nucleotides are TGTGCCAGCAGCCGTGGGCAGTGGGACACTGAAGCTTTCTTT. Translated: CASSRGQWDTEAFF.

For this clone: The sample carries other DNA sequences with the same CDR3. The chain's CDR3 is CASSLVLAGNNEQFF. The CDR3 bases are TGCGCCAGCTCTCTTGTCCTAGCGGGGAACAATGAGCAGTTCTTC. The gene calls are TRBV5-1 and TRBJ2-1; 9 bases line up with TRBD2. Unmatched junction bases numbered 10, after V lost 7 bases and J lost 5 bases. Germline V lookup: CDR1 SGHRS, CDR2 YFSETQ. The CDR3 covers 15 residues.

The chain links TRBV6-1 to TRBJ2-7; D ambiguous. Trimming stripped 2 bases from V and 3 bases from J, with 8 bases between. The CDR3 runs 13 residues. CDR1 MNHNS and CDR2 SASEGT come from the germline V gene. Here the CDR3 DNA reads TGTGCCAGCAGTGAACAGGAAGACTACGAGCAGTACTTC. Amino acid sequence: CASSEQEDYEQYF.

This chain connects TRBV3-1 (or the pseudogene TRBV3-2) to TRBJ2-2; TRBD2 matches at 8 bases. Germline CDR1 and CDR2: LGHDT and YNNKEL (reference sequence). The CDR3 extends over 16 amino acids. J lost 3 bases, V lost 4 bases, and 7 bases had no gene match. The CDR3 is CASSRIRGGYTGELFF. The CDR3 DNA is TGTGCCAGCAGCCGCATACGCGGGGGGTACACCGGGGAGCTGTTTTTT.

V gene TRBV25-1 combines with J gene TRBJ1-2; 11 nucleotides agree with TRBD1. Trimming at V came to 2 bases and at J to 8 bases, leaving 4 bases not matched to a gene. CDR3 size: 14 residues. Germline values: CDR1 MGHDK, CDR2 SYGVNS. CDR3 protein: CASSETGTGGGYTF. CDR3 in DNA: TGTGCCAGCAGTGAAACCGGGACAGGGGGAGGCTACACCTTC.

The gene calls are TRBV27 and TRBJ1-5; no firm D call. Germline values: CDR1 MNHEY, CDR2 SMNVEV (reference sequence). The CDR3 runs 13 residues. Trimming pared 9 bases from V and 6 bases from J, leaving 15 bases between. The DNA for the CDR3 is TGTGCCAGTTCCTTCCAGTATTCTCAGCCCCAGCATTTT. This translates into CASSFQYSQPQHF.

Only a few counts were recorded for this clone. The chain uses TRBV18 and TRBJ2-2; a weak D match, TRBD1 (6 bases). Germline V lookup: CDR1 KGHSH, CDR2 LQKENI. V dropped 3 bases and J dropped 5 bases, with 10 bases sitting between them. The CDR3 is 14 residues long. DNA of the CDR3: TGTGCCAGCTCACCGGACAGCCAGACCGGGGAGCTGTTTTTT. This gives the protein CASSPDSQTGELFF.

As concerns this clone: This specimen includes other DNA sequences encoding the same CDR3. The chain employs TRBV5-1 and TRBJ1-2; D unresolved. The CDR3 is made up of 14 amino acids. Germline CDR1 and CDR2: SGHRS and YFSETQ. V gave up 0 bases and J gave up 8 bases, with 14 bases separating them. The CDR3 loop reads CASSLVGGLAGYTF. The CDR3 nucleotides are TGCGCCAGCAGCTTGGTAGGAGGGCTCGCCGGCTACACCTTC.

This clone was observed once. The rearrangement joins TRBV5-6 to TRBJ1-3; 7 nucleotides align to TRBD1. This CDR3 has 16 amino acids. Per the germline V gene, CDR1 is SGHDT and CDR2 is YYEEEE. The junction had 3 bases not matched to a gene; V was cut back by 0 bases and J by 0 bases. The CDR3 loop reads CASSLEGQSSGNTIYF. The CDR3 DNA reads TGTGCCAGCAGCTTGGAGGGACAGAGCTCTGGAAACACCATATATTTT.

The rearrangement uses TRBV29-1 and TRBJ2-5, with TRBD1 as a possible D gene (6 bases). The V and J ends lost 4 bases and 2 bases respectively, with 14 bases between them. From germline, CDR1 is SQVTM and CDR2 ANQGSEA. The CDR3 extends over 14 amino acids. CDR3 in amino acids: CSVGGTRGQETQYF. CDR3 in DNA: TGCAGCGTTGGAGGGACAAGGGGACAAGAGACCCAGTACTTC.

The chain combines TRBV6-2 or TRBV6-3 with TRBJ2-1; D perhaps matches TRBD1 (5 bases). The germline CDR1 and CDR2 sequences are MNHEY and SVGEGT. V was pared by 4 bases and J by 7 bases, with 14 bases between. The CDR3 has 14 amino acids. The CDR3 bases are TGTGCCAGCAGTTGGGGTAAGGGGATGAATGAGCAGTTCTTC. This sequence encodes CASSWGKGMNEQFF.

With respect to this clone: Other DNA sequences of this sample code for an identical CDR3. V gene TRBV7-3 combines with J gene TRBJ2-1, with 8 bases matching TRBD1. J gave up 4 bases and V 2 bases, and 4 bases lay outside the gene matches. CDR1 is SGHTA and CDR2 is FQGTGA in the germline V gene. The CDR3 has 15 amino acids. CDR3 sequence reads: CASSLSGGAYNEQFF. For the CDR3, the DNA is TGTGCCAGCAGCTTATCAGGGGGCGCGTACAATGAGCAGTTCTTC.

V usage is TRBV27 and J usage is TRBJ1-1; 9 bases are shared with TRBD1. In germline, CDR1 is MNHEY, CDR2 SMNVEV (reference sequence). The CDR3 runs 14 residues. The V gene end was trimmed by 1 base and the J gene end by 11 bases; junction bases not matched to a gene: 8. The CDR3 sequence is CASSLFGTGRGAFF. CDR3 sequence (DNA): TGTGCCAGCAGTTTATTCGGGACAGGGCGAGGGGCTTTCTTT.

The V call is TRBV28, the J call TRBJ2-7; 9 nucleotides agree with TRBD1. The V segment lost 7 bases and the J segment 5 bases; nucleotides outside the gene matches: 12. Germline lookup yields CDR1 MDHEN and CDR2 SYDVKM. This CDR3 comprises 15 residues. DNA for the CDR3: TGTGCCAGCACTGTCGGGACAGGGTTGACCGACGAGCAGTACTTC. Translated: CASTVGTGLTDEQYF. The full variable domain, its missing parts supplied by reference TRBV28 and TRBJ2-7, is DVKVTQSSRYLVKRTGEKVFLECVQDMDHENMFWYRQDPGLGLRLIYFSYDVKMKEKGDIPEGYSVSREKKERFSLILESASTNQTSMYLCASTVGTGLTDEQYFGPGTRLTVT.

This rearrangement joins TRBV12-3 or TRBV12-4 to TRBJ2-7; TRBD1 matches 7 bases. The CDR3 extends over 12 amino acids. Trimming removed 4 bases from V and 5 bases from J; junction bases left unmatched: 2. CDR3 bases: TGTGCCAGCAGTTACAGGGGTAACGAGCAGTACTTC. Protein sequence: CASSYRGNEQYF.